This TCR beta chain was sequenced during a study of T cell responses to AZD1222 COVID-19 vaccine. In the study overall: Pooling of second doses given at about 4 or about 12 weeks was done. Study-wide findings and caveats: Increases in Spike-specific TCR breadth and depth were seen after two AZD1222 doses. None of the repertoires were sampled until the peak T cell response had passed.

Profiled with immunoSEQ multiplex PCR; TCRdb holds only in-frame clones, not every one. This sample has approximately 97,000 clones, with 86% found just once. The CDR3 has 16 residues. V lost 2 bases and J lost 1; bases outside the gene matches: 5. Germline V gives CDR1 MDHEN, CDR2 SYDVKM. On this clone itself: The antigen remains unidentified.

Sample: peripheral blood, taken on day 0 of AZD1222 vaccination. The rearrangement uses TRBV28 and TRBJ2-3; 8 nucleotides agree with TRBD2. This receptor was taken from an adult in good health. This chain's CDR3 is CASSLQETSGTDTQYF. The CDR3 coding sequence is TGTGCCAGCAGTTTACAAGAGACTAGCGGCACAGATACGCAGTATTTT.